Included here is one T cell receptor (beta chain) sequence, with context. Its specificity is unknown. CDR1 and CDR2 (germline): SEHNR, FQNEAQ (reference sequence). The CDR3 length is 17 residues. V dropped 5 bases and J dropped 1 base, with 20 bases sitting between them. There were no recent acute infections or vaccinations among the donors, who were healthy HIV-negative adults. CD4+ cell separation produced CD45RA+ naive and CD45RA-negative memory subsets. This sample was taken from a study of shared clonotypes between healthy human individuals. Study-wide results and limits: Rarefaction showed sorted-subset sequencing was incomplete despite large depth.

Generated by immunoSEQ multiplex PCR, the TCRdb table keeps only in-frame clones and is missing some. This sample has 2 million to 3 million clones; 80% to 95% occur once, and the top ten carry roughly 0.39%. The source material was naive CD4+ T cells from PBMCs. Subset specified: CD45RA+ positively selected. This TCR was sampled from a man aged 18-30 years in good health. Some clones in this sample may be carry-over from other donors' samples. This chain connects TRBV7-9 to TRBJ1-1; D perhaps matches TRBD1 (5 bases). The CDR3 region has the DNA TGTGCCAGCAGCCAAGAAGTCAGGGCTTGGACGAACACTGAAGCTTTCTTT. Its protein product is CASSQEVRAWTNTEAFF.